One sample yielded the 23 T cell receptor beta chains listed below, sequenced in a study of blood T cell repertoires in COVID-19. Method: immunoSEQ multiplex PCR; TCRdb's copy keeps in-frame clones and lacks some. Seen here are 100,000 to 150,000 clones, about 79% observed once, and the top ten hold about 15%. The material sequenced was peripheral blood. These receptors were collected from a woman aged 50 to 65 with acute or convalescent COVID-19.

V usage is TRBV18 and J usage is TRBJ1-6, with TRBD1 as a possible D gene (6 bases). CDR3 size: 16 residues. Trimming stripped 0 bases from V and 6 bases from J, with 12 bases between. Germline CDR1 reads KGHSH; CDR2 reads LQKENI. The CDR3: CASSPPDSVGNSPLHF. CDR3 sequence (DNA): TGTGCCAGCTCACCACCGGACAGTGTTGGTAATTCACCCCTCCACTTT.

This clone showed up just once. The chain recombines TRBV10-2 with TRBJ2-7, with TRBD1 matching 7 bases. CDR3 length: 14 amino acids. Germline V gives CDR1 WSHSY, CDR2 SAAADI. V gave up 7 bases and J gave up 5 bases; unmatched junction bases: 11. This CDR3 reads CASKERRGFDEQYF. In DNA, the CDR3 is TGCGCCAGCAAGGAACGCAGGGGGTTCGACGAGCAGTACTTC.

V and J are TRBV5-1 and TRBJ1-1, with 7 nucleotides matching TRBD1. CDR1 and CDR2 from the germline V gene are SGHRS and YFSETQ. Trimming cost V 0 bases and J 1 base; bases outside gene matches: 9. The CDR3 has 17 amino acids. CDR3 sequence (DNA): TGCGCCAGCAGCTTGGGTATAGGGGGCAGCCGGAACACTGAAGCTTTCTTT. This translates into CASSLGIGGSRNTEAFF.

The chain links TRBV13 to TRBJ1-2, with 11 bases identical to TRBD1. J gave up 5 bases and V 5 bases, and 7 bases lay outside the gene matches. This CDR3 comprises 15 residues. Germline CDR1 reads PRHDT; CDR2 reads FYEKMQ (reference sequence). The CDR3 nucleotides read TGTGCCAGCAGCACCCGGACAGGGGGCAGGTATGGCTACACCTTC. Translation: CASSTRTGGRYGYTF.

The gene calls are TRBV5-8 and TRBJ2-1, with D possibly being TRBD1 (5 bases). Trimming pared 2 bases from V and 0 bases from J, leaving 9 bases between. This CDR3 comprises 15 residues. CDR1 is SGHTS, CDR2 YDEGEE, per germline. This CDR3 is CASSFDSYSYNEQFF. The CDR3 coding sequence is TGTGCCAGCAGCTTCGACAGCTACTCCTACAATGAGCAGTTCTTC.

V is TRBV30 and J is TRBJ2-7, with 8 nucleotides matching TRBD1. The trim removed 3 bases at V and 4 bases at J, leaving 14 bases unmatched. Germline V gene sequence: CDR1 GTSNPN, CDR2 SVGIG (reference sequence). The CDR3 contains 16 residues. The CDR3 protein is CAWRIGSGQGVYEQYF. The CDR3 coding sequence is TGTGCCTGGAGAATTGGTAGTGGACAGGGCGTTTACGAGCAGTACTTC.

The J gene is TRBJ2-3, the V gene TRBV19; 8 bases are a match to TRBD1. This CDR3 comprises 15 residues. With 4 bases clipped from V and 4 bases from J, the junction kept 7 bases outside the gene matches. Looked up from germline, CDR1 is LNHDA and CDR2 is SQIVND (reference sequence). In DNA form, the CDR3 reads TGTGCCAGTAGTAAGAGAGGACAGGGAGCAGATACGCAGTATTTT. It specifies CASSKRGQGADTQYF.

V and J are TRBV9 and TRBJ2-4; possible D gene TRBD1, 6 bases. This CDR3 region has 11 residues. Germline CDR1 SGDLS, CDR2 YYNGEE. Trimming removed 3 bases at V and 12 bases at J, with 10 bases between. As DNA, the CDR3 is TGTGCCAGCAGCGAGGGGGATCGTCAGTACTTC. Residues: CASSEGDRQYF.

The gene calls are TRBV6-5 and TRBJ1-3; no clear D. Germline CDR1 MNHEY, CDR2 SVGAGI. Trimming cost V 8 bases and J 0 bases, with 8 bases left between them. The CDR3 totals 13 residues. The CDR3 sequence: CASSSYSGNTIYF. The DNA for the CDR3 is TGTGCCAGCTCCTCCTACTCTGGAAACACCATATATTTT.

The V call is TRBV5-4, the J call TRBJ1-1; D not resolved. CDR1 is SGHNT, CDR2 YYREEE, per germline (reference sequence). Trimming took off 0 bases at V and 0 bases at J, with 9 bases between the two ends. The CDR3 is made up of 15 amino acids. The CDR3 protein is CASSLVGLVNTEAFF. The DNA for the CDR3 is TGTGCCAGCAGCTTGGTTGGACTTGTGAACACTGAAGCTTTCTTT.

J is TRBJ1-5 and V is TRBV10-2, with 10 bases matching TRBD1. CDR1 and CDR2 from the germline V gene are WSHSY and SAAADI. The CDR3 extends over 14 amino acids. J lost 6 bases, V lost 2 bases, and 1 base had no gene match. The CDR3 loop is CASSEDRGLQPQHF. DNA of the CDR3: TGCGCCAGCAGTGAGGACAGGGGGCTTCAGCCCCAGCATTTT.

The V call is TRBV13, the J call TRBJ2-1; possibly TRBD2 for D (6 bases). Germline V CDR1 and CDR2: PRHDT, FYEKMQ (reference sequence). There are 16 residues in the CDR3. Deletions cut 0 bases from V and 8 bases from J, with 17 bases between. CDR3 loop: CASSLGRGLRRDEQFF. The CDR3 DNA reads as TGTGCCAGCAGCTTAGGGAGGGGTCTGCGGAGGGATGAGCAGTTCTTC.

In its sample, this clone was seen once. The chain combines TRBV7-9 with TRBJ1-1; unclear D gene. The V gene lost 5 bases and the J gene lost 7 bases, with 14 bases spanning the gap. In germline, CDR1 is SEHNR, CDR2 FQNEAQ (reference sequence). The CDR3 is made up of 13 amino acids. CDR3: CASSEEPGSEAFF. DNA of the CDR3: TGTGCCAGCAGCGAAGAGCCAGGTAGTGAAGCTTTCTTT.

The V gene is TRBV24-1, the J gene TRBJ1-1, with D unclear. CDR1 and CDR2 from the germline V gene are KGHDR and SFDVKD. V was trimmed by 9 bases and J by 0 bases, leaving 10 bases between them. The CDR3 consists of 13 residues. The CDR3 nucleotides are TGTGCCACCCGAGCGCAGATGAACACTGAAGCTTTCTTT. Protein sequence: CATRAQMNTEAFF.

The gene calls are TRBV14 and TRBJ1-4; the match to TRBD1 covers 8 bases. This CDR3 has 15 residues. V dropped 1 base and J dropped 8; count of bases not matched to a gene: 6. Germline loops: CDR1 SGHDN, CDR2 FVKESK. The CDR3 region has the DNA TGTGCCAGCAGCCAAGTCCGGGCAGGGGGCGAAAAACTGTTTTTT. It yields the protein CASSQVRAGGEKLFF.

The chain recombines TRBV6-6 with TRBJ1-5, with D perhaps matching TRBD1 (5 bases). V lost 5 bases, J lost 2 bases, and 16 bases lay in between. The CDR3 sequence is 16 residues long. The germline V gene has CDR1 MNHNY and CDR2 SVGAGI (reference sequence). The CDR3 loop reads CASSGQGWAGNQPQHF. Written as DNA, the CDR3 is TGTGCCAGCAGTGGACAAGGTTGGGCTGGCAATCAGCCCCAGCATTTT.

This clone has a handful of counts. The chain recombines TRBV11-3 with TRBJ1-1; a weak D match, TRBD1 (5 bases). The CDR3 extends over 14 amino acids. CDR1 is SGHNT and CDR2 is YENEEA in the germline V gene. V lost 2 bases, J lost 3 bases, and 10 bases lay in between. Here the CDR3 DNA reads TGTGCCAGCAGCTTAAGGGGTCCTGACACTGAAGCTTTCTTT. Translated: CASSLRGPDTEAFF.

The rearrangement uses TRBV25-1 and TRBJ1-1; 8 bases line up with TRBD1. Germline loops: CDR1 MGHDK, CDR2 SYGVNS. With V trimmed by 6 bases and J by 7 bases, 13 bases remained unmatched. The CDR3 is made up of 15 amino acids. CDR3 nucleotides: TGTGCCAGCAGAGATTGGACAGGGAAGGATTTTGAAGCTTTCTTT. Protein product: CASRDWTGKDFEAFF.

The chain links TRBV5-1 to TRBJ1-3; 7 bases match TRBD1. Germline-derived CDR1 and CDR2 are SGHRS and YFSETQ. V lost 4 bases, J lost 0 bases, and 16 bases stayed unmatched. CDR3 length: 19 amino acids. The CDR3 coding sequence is TGCGCCAGCAGCACCGTGGGACTTAGACAGGGCTCCTCTGGAAACACCATATATTTT. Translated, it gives CASSTVGLRQGSSGNTIYF.

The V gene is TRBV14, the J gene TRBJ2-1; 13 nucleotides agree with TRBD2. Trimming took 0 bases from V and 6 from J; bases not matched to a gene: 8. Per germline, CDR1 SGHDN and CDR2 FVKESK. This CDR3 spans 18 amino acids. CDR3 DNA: TGTGCCAGCAGCCAAGATCCCAGACTAGCGGGGGGCAGCAATGAGCAGTTCTTC. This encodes CASSQDPRLAGGSNEQFF.

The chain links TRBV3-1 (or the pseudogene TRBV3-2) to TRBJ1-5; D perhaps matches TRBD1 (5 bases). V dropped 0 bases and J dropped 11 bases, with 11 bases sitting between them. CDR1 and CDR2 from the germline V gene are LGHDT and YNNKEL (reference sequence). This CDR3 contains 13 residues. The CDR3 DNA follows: TGTGCCAGCAGCCAAGATAACCGGGGGACCCAGCATTTT. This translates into CASSQDNRGTQHF.

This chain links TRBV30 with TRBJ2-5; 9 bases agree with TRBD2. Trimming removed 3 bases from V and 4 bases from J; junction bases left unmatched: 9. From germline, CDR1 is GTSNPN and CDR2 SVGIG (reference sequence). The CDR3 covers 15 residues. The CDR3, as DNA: TGTGCCTGGAGCCCTCCGAGCGGGGGGACAGAGACCCAGTACTTC. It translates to CAWSPPSGGTETQYF.

Written as DNA, the CDR3 is TGTGCCATCAGTGAGCCGCGAGGGAATGATGTAGTATATTTT. Encoded protein: CAISEPRGNDVVYF. J is TRBJ1-3 and V is TRBV10-3; D ambiguous. The germline V and J ends were trimmed by 2 bases and 14 bases, with 19 bases remaining between them. Looked up from germline, CDR1 is ENHRY and CDR2 is SYGVKD. This CDR3 region has 14 residues.